This TCR beta chain was sequenced for a study of early T cells in non-severe SARS-CoV-2 infection. As for the study in general: Alpha and beta chains were unpaired, from unsorted whole-blood bulk RNA. Study results and limitations: Anti-spike CD8 responses were favored by VDJdb matching, which missed private and CD4 specificities.

The J segment lost 5 bases and the V segment lost 6 bases, leaving 4 bases of the junction unmatched. The CDR3 sequence is 14 residues long. Individual cDNA molecules carried attached unique molecular identifiers. TCRdb ran MiXCR on the 5' RACE reads and lists one entry per CDR3 protein. The sample has fewer than 60,000 distinct CDR3 sequences, approximately 9.9% seen once. Many counts were recorded for this clonotype. Its target is unknown. V is TRBV12-3 or TRBV12-4 and J is TRBJ1-6; TRBD1 agrees at 7 bases. This receptor was identified in an adult who was a healthcare worker with PCR-confirmed SARS-CoV-2 infection or an uninfected control (not recorded which). The sample consisted of whole blood. DNA for the CDR3: TGTGCCAGCAGCACCGGGACAGATAATTCACCCCTCCACTTT. Its translation: CASSTGTDNSPLHF.